Each of the 11 T cell receptor beta chains below was sequenced from the same sample in a study of cytomegalovirus exposure and HLA in healthy donors. Both 60 Vbeta primers and 13 Jbeta primers went into the PCR. The assay was immunoSEQ multiplex PCR, and TCRdb's table has in-frame clones only and misses some. The sample lists about 140,000 clones, 78% occurring once. Sequenced material: PBMCs. These receptors all stem from a male donor in good health and CMV-seronegative.

V and J are TRBV27 and TRBJ1-2, with D possibly matching TRBD1 (6 bases). Trimming stripped 6 bases from V and 5 bases from J, with 13 bases between. Germline V gene lookup returns CDR1 MNHEY and CDR2 SMNVEV (reference sequence). CDR3 length equals 13 residues. The CDR3 protein is CASSVTGSYGYTF. CDR3 nucleotides: TGTGCCAGCAGCGTGACAGGATCGTATGGCTACACCTTC.

This clone was detected only a few times. The chain joins TRBV7-3 to TRBJ2-1, with TRBD2 matching over 8 bases. The J segment lost 6 bases and the V segment lost 1 base, leaving 8 bases of the junction unmatched. Germline V lookup: CDR1 SGHTA, CDR2 FQGTGA. The CDR3 is made up of 16 amino acids. CDR3 protein: CASSLRSGGSVNEQFF. CDR3 nucleotide sequence: TGTGCCAGCAGCTTAAGGTCGGGAGGGTCAGTCAATGAGCAGTTCTTC.

The table lists this clone with a count of one. The chain recombines TRBV7-2 with TRBJ2-1; D is possibly TRBD2 (6 bases). V was trimmed by 1 base and J by 9 bases, leaving 16 bases between them. This CDR3 has 15 amino acids. CDR1 and CDR2 (germline): SGHTA, FQGNSA. CDR3 loop: CASSLDRTTVAEQFF. The DNA for the CDR3 is TGTGCCAGCAGCTTAGACAGGACTACGGTTGCTGAGCAGTTCTTC.

This chain joins TRBV6-1 and TRBJ1-2; D gene uncertain. V lost 2 bases and J 4 bases, leaving 23 bases between the germline ends. The CDR3 length is 18 residues. The germline gives CDR1 MNHNS, CDR2 SASEGT. The chain's CDR3 is CASSEIGRVAPPVYGYTF. CDR3 in DNA: TGTGCCAGCAGTGAAATCGGTAGAGTCGCCCCCCCGGTCTATGGCTACACCTTC.

This chain uses TRBV28 with TRBJ1-2; no clear D gene. Germline V lookup: CDR1 MDHEN, CDR2 SYDVKM. V lost 6 bases and J 3 bases, leaving 5 bases between the germline ends. This CDR3 is built from 11 residues. The CDR3 DNA follows: TGTGCCAGCAGCCGGGACTATGGCTACACCTTC. Translating gives CASSRDYGYTF.

V and J are TRBV15 and TRBJ2-7; 8 bases align to TRBD1. V was pared by 0 bases and J by 3 bases, with 7 bases of the junction left unmatched. The CDR3 length is 16 residues. The germline V gene has CDR1 LNHNV and CDR2 YYDKDF (reference sequence). The CDR3 DNA follows: TGTGCCACCAGCAGAGAGGGCTTGGACAGGGTCTACGAGCAGTACTTC. As protein: CATSREGLDRVYEQYF.

The chain couples TRBV6-6 to TRBJ2-1; D is possibly TRBD1 (5 bases). This CDR3 region has 12 residues. In germline, CDR1 is MNHNY, CDR2 SVGAGI (reference sequence). CDR3 in amino acids: CAEGPGNNEQFF. The CDR3, as DNA: TGTGCAGAAGGACCAGGGAACAATGAGCAGTTCTTC.

The V gene is TRBV5-1, the J gene TRBJ1-2, with D possibly matching TRBD1 (6 bases). Trimming took off 4 bases at V and 5 bases at J, with 21 bases between the two ends. The CDR3 length is 16 residues. The V gene's germline CDR1 is SGHRS and CDR2 YFSETQ. CDR3 coding DNA: TGCGCCAGCAGCGCCCTTAACACAGGGTTCCCATATGGCTACACCTTC. Its protein is CASSALNTGFPYGYTF. Full variable domain (missing parts from reference TRBV5-1 and TRBJ1-2): KAGVTQTPRYLIKTRGQQVTLSCSPISGHRSVSWYQQTPGQGLQFLFEYFSETQRNKGNFPGRFSGRQFSNSRSEMNVSTLELGDSALYLCASSALNTGFPYGYTFGSGTRLTVV.

J is TRBJ2-7 and V is TRBV5-6; 9 bases align to TRBD1. The germline V gene encodes CDR1 SGHDT and CDR2 YYEEEE. CDR3 length: 14 residues. J gave up 5 bases and V 4 bases, and 7 bases lay outside the gene matches. In DNA form, the CDR3 reads TGTGCCAGCAGCCCCGGGACAGGGCAGAACGAGCAGTACTTC. Protein product: CASSPGTGQNEQYF.

CDR3 sequence: CASSLAQGGSPLHF. The CDR3 DNA reads TGTGCCAGCAGCTTGGCCCAGGGTGGTTCACCCCTCCACTTT. V usage is TRBV5-8 and J usage is TRBJ1-6; possible D gene TRBD1, 5 bases. CDR3 length: 14 residues. The germline gives CDR1 SGHTS, CDR2 YDEGEE. The V gene lost 0 bases and the J gene lost 9 bases, with 10 bases spanning the gap.

The chain has TRBV13 and TRBJ2-7, with 7 bases matching TRBD2. The CDR3 is made up of 17 amino acids. Trimming cost V 3 bases and J 3 bases; bases outside gene matches: 14. Germline lookup yields CDR1 PRHDT and CDR2 FYEKMQ (reference sequence). This chain's CDR3 is CASSFVAGGGSRYEQYF. The CDR3, as DNA: TGTGCCAGCAGCTTTGTCGCGGGCGGCGGGAGTCGCTACGAGCAGTACTTC.